This TCR beta chain was captured by sequencing in a study of CD8+ T cells in alopecia areata. Overall study findings and caveats: Amid tofacitinib therapy, many expanded lesional clones stayed present in scalp and blood.

Stated treatment: oral pan-JAK inhibitor, 5-10 mg twice daily. Investigators isolated RNA and reverse transcribed it into cDNA to act as the sequencing template. Measured with immunoSEQ multiplex PCR; TCRdb has only the in-frame clones, and not every one. The sample records about 160,000 clones, about three fifths being singletons. The length of the CDR3 is 12 residues. Trimming removed 2 bases at V and 7 bases at J, with 9 bases between. The germline V gene encodes CDR1 SNHLY and CDR2 FYNNEI. This clone was seen once. Antigen: not known. This receptor was obtained from a human donor with alopecia areata. This chain uses TRBV2 with TRBJ2-7; D not resolved. This sample comprised CD4+ T cells sorted from blood, obtained at week 4, from a patient treated with tofacitinib. The CDR3 loop reads CASSEFVGEQYF. CDR3 DNA sequence: TGTGCCAGCAGTGAATTTGTTGGAGAGCAGTACTTC.